Shown below are 8 T cell receptor beta chains from a single sample sequenced in a study of neurological immune-mediated disorders. Using its own MiXCR run on the 5' RACE reads, TCRdb lists one record per CDR3 protein. Among approximately 30,000 distinct CDR3 sequences, 20% to 25% were seen once, and the ten largest hold less than 35%. The specimen was CD4+ T cells from blood. The origin of the receptors is a man aged 45-65 years with HTLV-1-associated myelopathy (HAM/TSP).

At least ten counts were recorded for this clonotype. The chain recombines TRBV12-3 or TRBV12-4 with TRBJ1-1; D possibly corresponds to TRBD1 (5 bases). Trimming left V 5 bases short and J 0 bases short, with 10 bases between. The CDR3 runs to 14 residues. CDR3 nucleotides: TGTGCCAGCAGTCGGGGCGGTATGAACACTGAAGCTTTCTTT. It encodes CASSRGGMNTEAFF.

This clonotype was recorded at least ten times. CDR3 loop: CASSAASGTNEKLFF. The CDR3 nucleotides read TGTGCCAGCAGTGCGGCTTCCGGAACTAATGAAAAACTGTTTTTT. This chain connects TRBV25-1 to TRBJ1-4; no firm D call. The CDR3 has 15 residues. Trimming took off 4 bases at V and 1 base at J, with 10 bases between the two ends. The V gene's germline CDR1 is MGHDK and CDR2 SYGVNS.

This clonotype was counted ten times or more. V gene TRBV6-5 combines with J gene TRBJ2-5, with 7 bases matching TRBD1. The CDR3 sequence is 14 residues long. The V gene's germline CDR1 is MNHEY and CDR2 SVGAGI. J gave up 4 bases and V 5 bases, and 7 bases lay outside the gene matches. The CDR3 DNA sequence: TGTGCCAGCAGTGCAACAGGGGTGGGAGAGACCCAGTACTTC. Its protein product is CASSATGVGETQYF.

This clonotype was counted ten times or more. The J gene is TRBJ2-7, the V gene TRBV5-1; a possible D gene is TRBD1 (6 bases). The CDR3 is made up of 10 amino acids. CDR1 SGHRS and CDR2 YFSETQ come from the germline V gene. V dropped 7 bases and J dropped 12 bases, with 14 bases sitting between them. The DNA for the CDR3 is TGCGCCAGCGCAGGGGACCGCGCGTACTTC. Its translation is CASAGDRAYF.

This clonotype came up many times. The chain links TRBV5-6 to TRBJ1-1; 9 positions match TRBD1. The ends lost 4 bases at V and 1 base at J; junction bases unmatched: 5. The CDR3 is made up of 15 amino acids. Germline lookup yields CDR1 SGHDT and CDR2 YYEEEE. The CDR3 sequence is CASSDLGQGNTEAFF. The CDR3 nucleotides read TGTGCCAGCAGCGACCTGGGACAGGGGAACACTGAAGCTTTCTTT.

CDR3 sequence reads: CSVQLAVAQNEQFF. For the CDR3, the DNA is TGCAGCGTCCAACTAGCGGTCGCTCAAAATGAGCAGTTCTTC. V is TRBV29-1 and J is TRBJ2-1, with 8 bases lining up with TRBD2. Germline CDR1 is SQVTM and CDR2 is ANQGSEA. CDR3 length: 14 residues. V shed 6 bases and J 7 bases; nucleotides not matched to a gene: 11.

This clonotype has only a few counts. The chain employs TRBV5-1 and TRBJ1-1, with TRBD1 identical over 9 bases. Germline values: CDR1 SGHRS, CDR2 YFSETQ. The V segment lost 4 bases and the J segment 0 bases; nucleotides outside the gene matches: 13. The CDR3 sequence is 18 residues long. This CDR3 reads CASSDPGQGPFMNTEAFF. As DNA, the CDR3 is TGCGCCAGCAGCGATCCGGGACAGGGACCTTTCATGAACACTGAAGCTTTCTTT.

V usage is TRBV19 and J usage is TRBJ2-5; the D gene is possibly TRBD1 (5 bases). The germline V gene encodes CDR1 LNHDA and CDR2 SQIVND (reference sequence). The CDR3 is 15 residues long. Trimming cost V 6 bases and J 1 base, with 15 bases left between them. The CDR3 region has the DNA TGTGCCAGTAGACCCCTTGGAGACAGCCAAGAGACCCAGTACTTC. This codes for CASRPLGDSQETQYF.